A single sample gave rise to the 2 T cell receptor beta chains below, sequenced in a study of cytomegalovirus exposure and HLA in healthy donors. Primers for the PCR totalled 60 Vbeta and 13 Jbeta. Clones were sequenced by immunoSEQ multiplex PCR, and TCRdb holds only the in-frame ones, with some missing. The table has some 200,000 clones, around 85% seen once; the top ten hold around 4%. Sequenced input: PBMCs. All receptors come from a man between 45 and 60 years old in good health and CMV-seronegative.

The V gene is TRBV29-1, the J gene TRBJ1-2; D is perhaps TRBD1 (6 bases). CDR1 is SQVTM and CDR2 is ANQGSEA in the germline V gene. The CDR3 runs to 14 residues. V gave up 4 bases and J gave up 2 bases, with 14 bases separating them. The CDR3 sequence: CSVGSDRLNYGYTF. For the CDR3, the DNA is TGCAGCGTTGGGTCGGACAGATTAAACTATGGCTACACCTTC. The full variable domain, rest sourced from reference TRBV29-1 and TRBJ1-2, is SAVISQKPSRDICQRGTSLTIQCQVDSQVTMMFWYRQQPGQSLTLIATANQGSEATYESGFVIDKFPISRPNLTFSTLTVSNMSPEDSSIYLCSVGSDRLNYGYTFGSGTRLTVV.

The rearrangement joins TRBV15 to TRBJ2-2; D gene unclear. CDR1 LNHNV and CDR2 YYDKDF come from the germline V gene (reference sequence). V was shortened by 1 base and J by 7 bases, with 7 bases between the two germline ends. The CDR3 extends over 13 amino acids. CDR3 coding DNA: TGTGCCACCAGCAGAGCAGGTTTCGGGGAGCTGTTTTTT. It codes for CATSRAGFGELFF. Together with reference TRBV15 and TRBJ2-2, the CDR3 gives the full variable domain: DAMVIQNPRYQVTQFGKPVTLSCSQTLNHNVMYWYQQKSSQAPKLLFHYYDKDFNNEADTPDNFQSRRPNTSFCFLDIRSPGLGDTAMYLCATSRAGFGELFFGEGSRLTVL.